The text below deals with one T cell receptor (beta chain). The sample comes from a study of sequential checkpoint blockade in melanoma. Turning to the study itself: Patients were randomized 1:1 to nivolumab-then-ipilimumab or ipilimumab-then-nivolumab first-line. Both treatment sequences were followed by maintenance nivolumab.

Described treatment: randomized to nivolumab then ipilimumab (arm A) or the reverse (arm B). Live CD3+CD8+ CD19− CD56− cells were sorted from PBMCs. TCRdb keeps only in-frame clones here, not all; method: immunoSEQ multiplex PCR. The sample records 7,500 to 10,000 clones, around 72% being singletons. Germline CDR1 is LGHNA and CDR2 is YSLEER. The CDR3 consists of 14 residues. Trimming cost V 0 bases and J 5 bases, with 10 bases left between them. The sample in question was CD8+ T cells sorted from blood (inferred from file names), obtained from a patient given nivolumab and ipilimumab in sequence. The chain is built from TRBV4-3 and TRBJ2-5; possibly TRBD2 for D (5 bases). This receptor was taken from a human donor with melanoma. The CDR3 is CASSQDWRGETQYF. The CDR3 region has the DNA TGCGCCAGCAGCCAAGATTGGCGAGGGGAGACCCAGTACTTC.